What follows are 15 T cell receptor beta chains derived from one specimen sequenced in a study of cytomegalovirus exposure and HLA in healthy donors. PCR was performed using 60 Vbeta and 13 Jbeta primers. Profiling relied on immunoSEQ multiplex PCR, and the TCRdb table lists in-frame clones only, not all of them. Of roughly 130,000 clones listed, around 9% are singletons. Sequenced material: PBMCs. The receptors derive from a man aged 35-49 years in good health and CMV-seronegative.

This clone was counted between two and nine times. The chain joins TRBV6-1 to TRBJ2-3; a possible D gene is TRBD1 (5 bases). Germline CDR1 is MNHNS and CDR2 is SASEGT. Trimming shortened V by 0 bases and J by 0 bases, and 7 bases separated the two germline ends. The CDR3 extends over 15 amino acids. CDR3 amino acids: CASSEAAGSTDTQYF. CDR3 bases: TGTGCCAGCAGTGAAGCGGCAGGGAGCACAGATACGCAGTATTTT.

Only a few counts were recorded for this clone. This chain uses TRBV5-8 with TRBJ2-1; 11 nucleotides line up with TRBD2. Germline CDR1 and CDR2: SGHTS and YDEGEE. This CDR3 is built from 13 residues. The J segment lost 6 bases and the V segment lost 5 bases, leaving 1 base of the junction unmatched. This CDR3 is CASRLAGVNEQFF. In DNA form, the CDR3 reads TGTGCCAGCAGACTAGCGGGGGTCAATGAGCAGTTCTTC.

The chain employs TRBV10-3 and TRBJ2-7; 7 nucleotides line up with TRBD2. The CDR3 spans 13 residues. CDR1 and CDR2 from the germline V gene are ENHRY and SYGVKD. V shed 11 bases and J 0 bases; nucleotides not matched to a gene: 7. The CDR3 coding sequence is TGTGCCGGGGGGAGGGACTCCTCCTACGAGCAGTACTTC. Translated: CAGGRDSSYEQYF.

The sample holds a few counts of this clone. The CDR3 sequence: CASSYLVDRGGEQYF. The CDR3 nucleotides read TGTGCCAGCAGTTACTTAGTGGACAGGGGCGGCGAGCAGTACTTC. The chain combines TRBV6-5 with TRBJ2-7, with TRBD1 matching over 9 bases. This CDR3 is built from 15 residues. Germline V gene lookup returns CDR1 MNHEY and CDR2 SVGAGI. Losses at the gene ends were 1 base for V and 6 bases for J; bases not matched to a gene: 7.

There are a few counts of this clone. This chain uses TRBV7-2 with TRBJ1-1, with D hard to call. This CDR3 spans 13 amino acids. Germline V CDR1 and CDR2: SGHTA, FQGNSA. Between the trimmed V and J ends, which lost 3 bases and 1 base, there was a span of 6 bases. This CDR3 reads CASSFSQNTEAFF. The CDR3 DNA sequence: TGTGCCAGCAGCTTTAGCCAGAACACTGAAGCTTTCTTT.

This rearrangement joins TRBV6-5 to TRBJ1-6; D might be TRBD1 (6 bases). Germline V CDR1 and CDR2: MNHEY, SVGAGI. The CDR3 sequence is 13 residues long. V lost 6 bases and J lost 9, with 12 bases in between. Here the CDR3 reads CASRTGQTSPLHF. In DNA form, the CDR3 reads TGTGCCAGCAGGACCGGACAGACTTCACCCCTCCACTTT.

The V call is TRBV5-4, the J call TRBJ2-7; 8 bases are shared with TRBD1. Germline loops: CDR1 SGHNT, CDR2 YYREEE (reference sequence). This CDR3 has 14 amino acids. J was trimmed by 5 bases and V by 3 bases; bases with no gene match: 7. CDR3 DNA sequence: TGTGCCAGCAGCTCCGGGACAGGTCCCCACGAGCAGTACTTC. It translates to CASSSGTGPHEQYF.

The CDR3 region is CASKQGGFQETQYF. CDR3 coding DNA: TGCGCCAGCAAACAGGGAGGGTTTCAAGAGACCCAGTACTTC. V is TRBV5-1 and J is TRBJ2-5, with D maybe TRBD2 (7 bases). With 6 bases removed from V and 2 bases from J, the gap between germline ends came to 14 bases. Germline values: CDR1 SGHRS, CDR2 YFSETQ. CDR3 length: 14 amino acids.

This clone was seen only a few times. The chain recombines TRBV25-1 with TRBJ1-1, with unresolved D. Germline assignment: CDR1 MGHDK and CDR2 SYGVNS. Trimming stripped 3 bases from V and 3 bases from J, with 5 bases between. The CDR3 loop spans 12 amino acids. CDR3 in DNA: TGTGCCAGCAGTGATACATACACTGAAGCTTTCTTT. Protein product: CASSDTYTEAFF.

This CDR3 is CASSFFQGSGTDTQYF. The CDR3 nucleotides are TGTGCCAGCAGCTTCTTTCAGGGGTCAGGGACAGATACGCAGTATTTT. This chain connects TRBV7-8 to TRBJ2-3, with D perhaps TRBD1 (6 bases). The CDR3 has 16 amino acids. Germline V lookup: CDR1 SGHVS, CDR2 FQNEAQ. V dropped 3 bases and J dropped 3 bases, with 16 bases sitting between them. Full variable domain (missing parts from reference TRBV7-8 and TRBJ2-3): GAGVSQSPRYKVAKRGQDVALRCDPISGHVSLFWYQQALGQGPEFLTYFQNEAQLDKSGLPSDRFFAERPEGSVSTLKIQRTQQEDSAVYLCASSFFQGSGTDTQYFGPGTRLTVL.

This clone was seen once. The genes are TRBV28 and TRBJ2-7; 9 nucleotides match TRBD1. Trimming cost V 5 bases and J 4 bases; bases outside gene matches: 9. CDR3 size: 15 residues. The germline gives CDR1 MDHEN, CDR2 SYDVKM. CDR3 nucleotide sequence: TGTGCCAGCAGTGCCCCCGGGACAGGGTCTTACGAGCAGTACTTC. Amino acids: CASSAPGTGSYEQYF.

The table lists this clone with a few counts. The chain uses TRBV2 and TRBJ1-1, with D maybe TRBD1 (5 bases). The CDR3 is 15 amino acids. V was pared by 2 bases and J by 0 bases, with 10 bases between. Per the germline V gene, CDR1 is SNHLY and CDR2 is FYNNEI. The CDR3: CASSERQGMNTEAFF. The CDR3 DNA reads TGTGCCAGCAGTGAAAGGCAGGGTATGAACACTGAAGCTTTCTTT. Full variable domain (rest looked up from reference TRBV2 and TRBJ1-1): EPEVTQTPSHQVTQMGQEVILRCVPISNHLYFYWYRQILGQKVEFLVSFYNNEISEKSEIFDDQFSVERPDGSNFTLKIRSTKLEDSAMYFCASSERQGMNTEAFFGQGTRLTVV.

This clone was counted only a few times. The chain recombines TRBV5-5 with TRBJ1-3, with D tentatively TRBD1 (6 bases). CDR1 and CDR2 (germline): SGHKS, YYEKEE (reference sequence). The CDR3 sequence is 15 residues long. V lost 2 bases, J lost 0 bases, and 9 bases lay in between. CDR3 sequence: CASSLTGSSGNTIYF. The CDR3 DNA follows: TGTGCCAGCAGCTTAACAGGGAGCTCTGGAAACACCATATATTTT.

This clone was seen a handful of times. The chain joins TRBV6-5 to TRBJ2-1; 10 positions agree with TRBD2. Per germline, CDR1 MNHEY and CDR2 SVGAGI. The CDR3 extends over 16 amino acids. J was trimmed by 1 base and V by 4 bases; bases with no gene match: 4. The CDR3 is CASSSTSGLSYNEQFF. The CDR3, as DNA: TGTGCCAGCAGTTCGACTAGCGGGTTATCCTACAATGAGCAGTTCTTC.

This chain connects TRBV25-1 to TRBJ1-1, with TRBD1 as a possible D gene (6 bases). Germline assignment: CDR1 MGHDK and CDR2 SYGVNS. CDR3 length: 15 residues. V was pared by 2 bases and J by 7 bases, with 17 bases between. CDR3: CASSEAGGATGEAFF. The CDR3 coding sequence is TGTGCCAGCAGTGAAGCCGGGGGGGCCACCGGTGAAGCTTTCTTT.